These T cell receptor beta chains were read from a single sample in a study of CD8 T cells in ankylosing spondylitis. TCRdb reanalysed the 5' RACE reads using MiXCR and keeps one entry per CDR3 protein. The table lists roughly 700,000 distinct CDR3 sequences, 15% to 20% of them singletons. The sequencing input was blood, either unsorted or a sorted T cell fraction (not recorded which). Receptors originate from a male donor with ankylosing spondylitis. CDR3s include the opening cysteine and the closing phenylalanine or tryptophan. D genes are given only for firm matches. Size tells how often a clone was seen (once, few, many) or the class of an expanded clone, and some rows leave it out.

TRBV5-1	few	TRBJ2-4	TRBD2	CASSPPAGGNIQYF	TGCGCCAGCAGCCCACCCGCGGGGGGAAACATTCAGTACTTC
TRBV29-1	many	TRBJ1-4	TRBD1	CSAGQGSEEKLFF	TGCAGCGCCGGACAGGGGTCGGAAGAAAAACTGTTTTTT
TRBV10-3	few	TRBJ2-5	.	CAISESGGVLGETQYF	TGTGCCATCAGTGAGTCAGGCGGGGTGCTGGGGGAGACCCAGTACTTC
TRBV20-1	many	TRBJ1-4	.	CSATGAAPINEKLFF	TGCAGTGCTACCGGGGCGGCCCCGATTAATGAAAAACTGTTTTTT
TRBV19	.	TRBJ1-1	.	CASSKVSNTEAFF	TGTGCCAGTAGTAAGGTGTCGAACACTGAAGCTTTCTTT
TRBV4-2	.	TRBJ2-5	TRBD2	CASSQDFSGSKTQYF	TGTGCCAGCAGCCAAGATTTTAGCGGGAGTAAGACCCAGTACTTC
TRBV7-2	.	TRBJ1-6	.	CASSAQGDNSPLHF	TGTGCCAGCAGCGCTCAGGGAGATAATTCACCCCTCCACTTT
TRBV20-1	many	TRBJ2-3	TRBD2	CSAFHSGSSDTQYF	TGCAGTGCCTTCCATAGCGGGAGCTCGGATACGCAGTATTTT
TRBV20-1	.	TRBJ1-2	TRBD1	CSAREGQPSYTF	TGCAGTGCTAGAGAGGGACAGCCTTCCTACACCTTC
TRBV11-2	many	TRBJ2-7	.	CASSRPGSYEQYF	TGTGCCAGCAGCCGTCCCGGCTCCTACGAGCAGTACTTC
TRBV20-1	few	TRBJ2-7	.	CSARVSSGGLYTYEQYF	TGCAGTGCTAGAGTGAGTTCCGGCGGGTTATATACCTACGAGCAGTACTTC
TRBV5-6	.	TRBJ2-1	TRBD2	CASSPRGLAGLSPHEQFF	TGTGCCAGCAGCCCCCGGGGGCTAGCGGGCCTCAGCCCCCATGAGCAGTTCTTC
TRBV7-8	.	TRBJ2-5	.	CASWAGSLETQYF	TGTGCCAGTTGGGCGGGGAGTCTAGAGACCCAGTACTTC
TRBV20-1	.	TRBJ2-7	TRBD2	CSARDLQGLADSSYEQYF	TGCAGTGCTAGAGATCTTCAGGGACTAGCAGACAGCTCCTACGAGCAGTACTTC
TRBV27	few	TRBJ2-2	TRBD2	CASSLYGGGRVTGELFF	TGTGCCAGCAGTTTGTACGGAGGCGGGAGAGTTACCGGGGAGCTGTTTTTT
TRBV18	.	TRBJ1-1	TRBD1	CASSPRAGTENTEAFF	TGTGCCAGCTCACCACGGGCCGGGACAGAAAACACTGAAGCTTTCTTT
TRBV19	few	TRBJ2-4	TRBD1	CASSLGTGRGNIQYF	TGTGCCAGTAGTCTCGGGACAGGGCGGGGGAACATTCAGTACTTC
TRBV6-1	few	TRBJ2-5	TRBD1	CASSPNPGQGWETQYF	TGTGCCAGCAGTCCTAACCCGGGACAGGGTTGGGAGACCCAGTACTTC
TRBV12-3/TRBV12-4	few	TRBJ1-3	.	CASSLWARNTIYF	TGTGCCAGCAGTTTGTGGGCTCGAAACACCATATATTTT
TRBV11-2	.	TRBJ2-1	.	CASSGAGENEQFF	TGTGCCAGCAGCGGCGCAGGGGAGAATGAGCAGTTCTTC
TRBV29-1	many	TRBJ2-1	TRBD2	CSVGGLASLSYNEQFF	TGCAGCGTTGGGGGACTAGCTTCTTTGTCCTACAATGAGCAGTTCTTC
TRBV28	few	TRBJ1-5	.	CASSQDGGLQPQHF	TGTGCCAGCAGTCAGGACGGCGGGCTTCAGCCCCAGCATTTT
TRBV30	.	TRBJ2-7	TRBD2	CAWGTSGGIYEQYF	TGTGCCTGGGGGACTAGCGGGGGAATCTACGAGCAGTACTTC
TRBV5-1	few	TRBJ1-2	.	CASSSTDRANYGYTF	TGCGCCAGCAGCTCGACGGACCGTGCTAACTATGGCTACACCTTC
TRBV11-2	.	TRBJ1-4	.	CASSLGLVNEKLFF	TGTGCCAGCAGCTTAGGGCTTGTTAATGAAAAACTGTTTTTT
TRBV9	.	TRBJ1-1	.	CASSPQQLPEAFF	TGTGCCAGCAGCCCACAGCAGCTGCCTGAAGCTTTCTTT
TRBV12-3/TRBV12-4	few	TRBJ1-2	.	CASREQEGLGYTF	TGTGCCAGCAGGGAACAGGAGGGGCTTGGCTACACCTTC
TRBV4-3	.	TRBJ2-2	TRBD1	CASSPDRLPGELFF	TGCGCCAGCAGCCCGGACAGGCTCCCCGGGGAGCTGTTTTTT
TRBV5-1	.	TRBJ1-1	TRBD1	CASSVTGVTEAFF	TGCGCCAGCAGCGTTACAGGGGTGACTGAAGCTTTCTTT
TRBV20-1	many	TRBJ2-5	.	CSARVGQGKETQYF	TGCAGTGCTAGAGTCGGGCAGGGGAAAGAGACCCAGTACTTC
TRBV6-2/TRBV6-3	.	TRBJ2-3	.	CASSYSTSRKQYF	TGTGCCAGCAGTTACTCGACTAGTCGTAAGCAGTATTTT
TRBV20-1	few	TRBJ2-5	.	CSARDKETQYF	TGCAGTGCTAGAGATAAAGAGACCCAGTACTTC
TRBV6-5	once	TRBJ2-1	TRBD2	CASSSFTSGGGYNEQFF	TGTGCCAGCAGTTCTTTTACTAGCGGGGGGGGCTACAATGAGCAGTTCTTC
TRBV12-3/TRBV12-4	many	TRBJ1-1	.	CASSFARFTEAFF	TGTGCCAGCAGTTTCGCGAGGTTCACTGAAGCTTTCTTT
TRBV5-1	few	TRBJ2-7	TRBD2	CASTTRTSGGNYEQYF	TGCGCCAGCACCACTCGCACTAGCGGGGGGAACTACGAGCAGTACTTC
TRBV5-1	.	TRBJ1-2	TRBD1	CASSSYRDSDGYTF	TGCGCCAGCAGCTCATACCGGGACAGCGATGGCTACACCTTC
TRBV29-1	few	TRBJ2-5	.	CSVQQGGAQEIQYF	TGCAGCGTTCAACAGGGCGGGGCCCAAGAGATCCAGTACTTC
TRBV10-3	.	TRBJ2-3	.	CAISEGSTDTQYF	TGTGCCATCAGTGAGGGCAGCACAGATACGCAGTATTTT
TRBV5-1	many	TRBJ1-1	.	CASSRGGQNTEAFF	TGCGCCAGCAGCAGGGGGGGACAGAACACTGAAGCTTTCTTT
TRBV6-2/TRBV6-3	.	TRBJ2-4	.	CASSYSDLAKNIQYF	TGTGCCAGCAGTTACTCGGATTTAGCCAAAAACATTCAGTACTTC
TRBV5-1	many	TRBJ2-3	.	CASSLEGRVTDTQYF	TGCGCCAGCAGCTTGGAGGGCAGGGTGACAGATACGCAGTATTTT
TRBV4-3	.	TRBJ2-3	.	CASSQGVRGSTDTQYF	TGCGCCAGCAGCCAAGGGGTGCGGGGAAGCACAGATACGCAGTATTTT
TRBV20-1	.	TRBJ2-1	TRBD2	CSAVSGDHNEQFF	TGCAGTGCTGTCAGCGGGGACCACAATGAGCAGTTCTTC